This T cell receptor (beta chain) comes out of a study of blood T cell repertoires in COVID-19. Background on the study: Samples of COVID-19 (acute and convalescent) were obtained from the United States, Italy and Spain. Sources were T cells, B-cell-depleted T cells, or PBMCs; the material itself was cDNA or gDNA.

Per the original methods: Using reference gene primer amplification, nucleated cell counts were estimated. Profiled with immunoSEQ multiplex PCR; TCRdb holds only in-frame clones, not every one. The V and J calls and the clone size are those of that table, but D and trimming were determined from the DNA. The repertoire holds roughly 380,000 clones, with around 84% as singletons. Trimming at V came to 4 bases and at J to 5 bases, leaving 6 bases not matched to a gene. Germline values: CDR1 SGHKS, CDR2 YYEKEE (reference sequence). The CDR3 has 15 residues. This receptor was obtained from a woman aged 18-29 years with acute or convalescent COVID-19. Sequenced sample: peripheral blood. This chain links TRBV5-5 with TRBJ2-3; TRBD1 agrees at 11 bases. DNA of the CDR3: TGTGCCAGCAGCAGGGGACAGGGGGTAGTAGATACGCAGTATTTT. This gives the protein CASSRGQGVVDTQYF.